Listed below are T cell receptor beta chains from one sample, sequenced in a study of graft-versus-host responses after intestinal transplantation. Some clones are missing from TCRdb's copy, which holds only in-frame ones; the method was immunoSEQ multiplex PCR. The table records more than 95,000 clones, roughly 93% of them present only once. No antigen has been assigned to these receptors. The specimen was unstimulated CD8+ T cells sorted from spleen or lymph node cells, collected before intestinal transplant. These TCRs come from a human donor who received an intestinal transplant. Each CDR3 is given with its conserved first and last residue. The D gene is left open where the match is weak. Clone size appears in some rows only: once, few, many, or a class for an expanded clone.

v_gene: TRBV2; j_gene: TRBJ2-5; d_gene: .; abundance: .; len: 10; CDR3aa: CASVIETQYF; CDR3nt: TGTGCCAGCGTTATTGAGACCCAGTACTTC
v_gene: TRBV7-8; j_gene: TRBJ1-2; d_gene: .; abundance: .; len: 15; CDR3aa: CASSSTVGGVYGYTF; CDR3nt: TGTGCCAGCAGCTCAACTGTTGGGGGCGTGTATGGCTACACCTTC
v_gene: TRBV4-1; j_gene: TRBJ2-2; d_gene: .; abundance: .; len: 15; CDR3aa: CASSQDQLNTGELFF; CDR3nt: TGCGCCAGCAGCCAAGATCAGCTCAACACCGGGGAGCTGTTTTTT
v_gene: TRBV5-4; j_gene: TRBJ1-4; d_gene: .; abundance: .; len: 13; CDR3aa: CATKVATNEKLFF; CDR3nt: TGTGCCACCAAAGTTGCAACTAATGAAAAACTGTTTTTT
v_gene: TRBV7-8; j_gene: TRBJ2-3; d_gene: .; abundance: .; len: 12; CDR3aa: CASRSDGDTQYF; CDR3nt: TGTGCCAGCAGATCGGACGGCGATACGCAGTATTTT
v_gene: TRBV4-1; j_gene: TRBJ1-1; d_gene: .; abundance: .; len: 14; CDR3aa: CASSLPRGDTEAFF; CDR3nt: TGCGCCAGCAGCCTTCCTCGAGGGGACACTGAAGCTTTCTTT
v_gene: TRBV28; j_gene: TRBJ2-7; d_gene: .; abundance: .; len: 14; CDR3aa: CASSLSWEIYEQYF; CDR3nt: TGTGCCAGCAGCCTTTCGTGGGAAATCTACGAGCAGTACTTC
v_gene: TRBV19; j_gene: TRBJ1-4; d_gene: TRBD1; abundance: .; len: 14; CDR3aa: CASGQGETNEKLFF; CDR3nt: TGTGCCAGCGGACAGGGGGAGACTAATGAAAAACTGTTTTTT
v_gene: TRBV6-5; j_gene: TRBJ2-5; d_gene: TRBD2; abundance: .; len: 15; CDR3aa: CASSYSTSGSETQYF; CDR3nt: TGTGCCAGCAGTTACTCCACTAGCGGGTCAGAGACCCAGTACTTC
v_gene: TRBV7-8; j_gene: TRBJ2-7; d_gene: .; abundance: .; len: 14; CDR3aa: CASSLVAGAELQYF; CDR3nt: TGTGCCAGCAGCTTAGTGGCGGGGGCAGAATTGCAGTACTTC
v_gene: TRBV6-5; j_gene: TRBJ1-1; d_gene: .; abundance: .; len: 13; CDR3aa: CASSYEGGTEAFF; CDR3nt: TGTGCCAGCAGTTATGAAGGGGGAACTGAAGCTTTCTTT
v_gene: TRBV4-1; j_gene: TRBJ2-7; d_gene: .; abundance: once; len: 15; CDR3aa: CASSQDGTSGDEQYF; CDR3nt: TGCGCCAGCAGCCAAGACGGGACATCGGGCGACGAGCAGTACTTC
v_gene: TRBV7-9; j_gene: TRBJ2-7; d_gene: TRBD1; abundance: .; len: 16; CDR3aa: CASSLAGQGAAYEQYF; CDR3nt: TGTGCCAGCAGCTTAGCGGGGCAGGGGGCGGCCTACGAGCAGTACTTC
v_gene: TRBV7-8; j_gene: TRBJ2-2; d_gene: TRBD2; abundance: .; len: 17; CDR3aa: CASSFSSGGAGTGELFF; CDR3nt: TGTGCCAGCAGCTTTTCTAGCGGGGGGGCAGGCACCGGGGAGCTGTTTTTT
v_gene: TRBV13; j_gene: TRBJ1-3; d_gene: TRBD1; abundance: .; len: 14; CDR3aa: CASSSRTGGNTIYF; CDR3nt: TGTGCCAGCAGCTCAAGGACAGGCGGAAACACCATATATTTT
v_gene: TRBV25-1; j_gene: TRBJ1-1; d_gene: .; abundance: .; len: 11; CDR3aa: CASSDGTSAFF; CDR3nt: TGTGCCAGCAGTGATGGGACATCGGCTTTCTTT
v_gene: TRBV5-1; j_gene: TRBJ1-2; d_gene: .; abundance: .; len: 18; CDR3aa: CASSFWGPLNPYPYGYTF; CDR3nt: TGCGCCAGCAGCTTTTGGGGCCCCTTAAACCCCTACCCGTATGGCTACACCTTC
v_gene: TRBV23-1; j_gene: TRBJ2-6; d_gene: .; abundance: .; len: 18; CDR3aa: CASSQFGDQGRGANVLTF; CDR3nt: TGCGCCAGCAGTCAATTTGGAGACCAGGGGAGAGGGGCCAACGTCCTGACTTTC
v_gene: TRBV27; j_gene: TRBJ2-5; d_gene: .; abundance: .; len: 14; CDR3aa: CASSWPGTGETQYF; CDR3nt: TGTGCCAGCAGTTGGCCTGGTACGGGAGAGACCCAGTACTTC
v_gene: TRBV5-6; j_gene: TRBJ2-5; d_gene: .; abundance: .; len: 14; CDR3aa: CASSFGGVIETQYF; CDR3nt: TGTGCCAGCAGCTTCGGAGGGGTAATAGAGACCCAGTACTTC
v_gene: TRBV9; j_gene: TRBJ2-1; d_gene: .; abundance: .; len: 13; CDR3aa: CASSVGGNNEQFF; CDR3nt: TGTGCCAGCAGCGTAGGGGGAAACAATGAGCAGTTCTTC
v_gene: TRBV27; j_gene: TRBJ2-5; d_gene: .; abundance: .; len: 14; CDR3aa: CASSSRGEQETQYF; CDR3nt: TGTGCCAGCAGTTCCAGGGGGGAACAAGAGACCCAGTACTTC
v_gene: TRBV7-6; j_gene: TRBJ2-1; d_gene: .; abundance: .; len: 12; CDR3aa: CASATGWNEQFF; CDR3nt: TGTGCCAGCGCTACGGGCTGGAATGAGCAGTTCTTC
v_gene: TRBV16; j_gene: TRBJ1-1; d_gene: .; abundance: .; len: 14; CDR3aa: CASSQFWANTEAFF; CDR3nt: TGTGCCAGCAGCCAATTCTGGGCGAACACTGAAGCTTTCTTT
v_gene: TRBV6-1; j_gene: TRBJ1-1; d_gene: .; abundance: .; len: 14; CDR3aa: CASSESQTDTEAFF; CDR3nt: TGTGCCAGCAGTGAAAGCCAGACTGACACTGAAGCTTTCTTT
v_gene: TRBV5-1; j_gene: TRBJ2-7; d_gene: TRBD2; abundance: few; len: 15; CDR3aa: CASSLERGVLYEQYF; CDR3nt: TGCGCCAGCAGCTTGGAGCGGGGGGTACTCTACGAGCAGTACTTC
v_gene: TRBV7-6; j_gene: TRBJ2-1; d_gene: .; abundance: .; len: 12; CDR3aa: CASSSSSPEQFF; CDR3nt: TGTGCCAGCAGCTCCTCTAGCCCTGAGCAGTTCTTC
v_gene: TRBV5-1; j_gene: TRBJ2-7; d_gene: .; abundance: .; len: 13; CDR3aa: CASSRDMTYEQYF; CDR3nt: TGCGCCAGCAGTCGGGACATGACCTACGAGCAGTACTTC
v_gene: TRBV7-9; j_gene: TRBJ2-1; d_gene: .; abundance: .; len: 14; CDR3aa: CASSLAGGPREQFF; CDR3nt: TGTGCCAGCAGCTTAGCGGGGGGGCCTCGGGAGCAGTTCTTC
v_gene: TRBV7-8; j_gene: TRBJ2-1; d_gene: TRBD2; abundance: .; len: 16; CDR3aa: CASSGALAGGPNEQFF; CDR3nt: TGTGCCAGCAGTGGGGCACTAGCGGGGGGGCCCAATGAGCAGTTCTTC
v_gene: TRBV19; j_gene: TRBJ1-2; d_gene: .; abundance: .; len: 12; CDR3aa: CASSISNGGYTF; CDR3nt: TGTGCCAGTAGTATTAGTAACGGGGGCTACACCTTC
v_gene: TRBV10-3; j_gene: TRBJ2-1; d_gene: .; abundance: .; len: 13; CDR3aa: CAIQGGTDNEQFF; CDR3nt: TGTGCCATCCAGGGGGGAACAGATAATGAGCAGTTCTTC
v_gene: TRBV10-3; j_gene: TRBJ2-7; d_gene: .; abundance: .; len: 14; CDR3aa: CAITEGFNSYEQYF; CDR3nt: TGTGCCATCACGGAAGGATTTAACTCCTACGAGCAGTACTTC
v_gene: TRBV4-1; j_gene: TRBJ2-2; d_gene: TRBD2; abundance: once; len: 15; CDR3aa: CASSPWTSGTGELFF; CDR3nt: TGCGCCAGCAGCCCGTGGACTAGCGGGACCGGGGAGCTGTTTTTT
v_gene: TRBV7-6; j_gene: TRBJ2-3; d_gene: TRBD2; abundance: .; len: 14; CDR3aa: CASSLTGGTDTQYF; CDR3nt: TGTGCCAGCAGCTTGACGGGGGGGACAGATACGCAGTATTTT
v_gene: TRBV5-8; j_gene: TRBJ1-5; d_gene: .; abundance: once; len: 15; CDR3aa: CASSLSTEILQPQHF; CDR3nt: TGTGCCAGCAGCTTGTCGACAGAAATCCTTCAGCCCCAGCATTTT
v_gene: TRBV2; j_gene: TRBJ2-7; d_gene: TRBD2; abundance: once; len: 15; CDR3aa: CASSAPGGGVYEQYF; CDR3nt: TGTGCCAGCAGCGCTCCGGGGGGAGGGGTTTACGAGCAGTACTTC
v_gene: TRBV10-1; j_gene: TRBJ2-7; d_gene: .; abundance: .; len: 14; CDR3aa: CASSDFPRVEEQYF; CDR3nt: TGCGCCAGCAGTGACTTCCCACGGGTGGAGGAGCAGTACTTC
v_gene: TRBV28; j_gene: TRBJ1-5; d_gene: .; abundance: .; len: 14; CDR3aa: CASSLRTSNQPQHF; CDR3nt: TGTGCCAGCAGTTTGAGGACCTCGAATCAGCCCCAGCATTTT
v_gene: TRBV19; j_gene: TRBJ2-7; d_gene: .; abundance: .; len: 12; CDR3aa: CASSIGSYEQYF; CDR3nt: TGTGCCAGTAGTATAGGTTCTTACGAGCAGTACTTC
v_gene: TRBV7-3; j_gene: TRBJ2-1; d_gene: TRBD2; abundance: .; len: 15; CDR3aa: CASSFGTSERDEQFF; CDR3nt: TGTGCCAGCAGCTTCGGGACTAGCGAACGGGATGAGCAGTTCTTC
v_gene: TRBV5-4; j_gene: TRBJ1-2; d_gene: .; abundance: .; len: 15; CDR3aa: CASSQERLANYGYTF; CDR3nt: TGTGCCAGCAGCCAGGAGAGGTTAGCTAACTATGGCTACACCTTC
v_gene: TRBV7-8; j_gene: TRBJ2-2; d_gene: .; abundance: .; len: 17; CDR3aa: CASNLRGVETNTGELFF; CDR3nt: TGTGCCAGCAACTTACGAGGGGTCGAAACGAACACCGGGGAGCTGTTTTTT
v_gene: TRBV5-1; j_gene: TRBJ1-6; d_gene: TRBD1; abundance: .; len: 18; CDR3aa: CASSVGDRLGSYNSPLHF; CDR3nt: TGCGCCAGCAGCGTAGGGGACAGGCTCGGCTCCTATAATTCACCCCTCCACTTT
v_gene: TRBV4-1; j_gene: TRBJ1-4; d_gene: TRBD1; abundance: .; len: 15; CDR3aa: CASSQAMGQKYKLFF; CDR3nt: TGCGCCAGCAGCCAGGCCATGGGACAGAAGTACAAACTGTTTTTT
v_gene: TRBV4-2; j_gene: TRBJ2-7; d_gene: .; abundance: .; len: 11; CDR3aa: CASSQDKEQYF; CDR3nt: TGTGCCAGCAGCCAAGATAAGGAGCAGTACTTC
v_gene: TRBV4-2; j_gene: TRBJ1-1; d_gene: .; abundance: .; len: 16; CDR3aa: CASSQGGSGRFAEAFF; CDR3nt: TGTGCCAGCAGCCAGGGTGGGTCAGGGAGGTTTGCTGAAGCTTTCTTT
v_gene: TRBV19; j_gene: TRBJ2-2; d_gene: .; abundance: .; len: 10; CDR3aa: CASSNEELFF; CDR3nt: TGTGCCAGTAGTAACGAGGAGCTGTTTTTT
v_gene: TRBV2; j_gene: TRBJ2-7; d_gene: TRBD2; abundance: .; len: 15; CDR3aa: CASIPGLAGYYEQYF; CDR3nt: TGTGCCAGCATCCCGGGACTAGCGGGGTACTACGAGCAGTACTTC
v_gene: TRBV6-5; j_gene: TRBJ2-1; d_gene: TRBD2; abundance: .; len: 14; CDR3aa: CASSYSSGGDEQFF; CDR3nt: TGTGCCAGCAGTTACTCTAGCGGGGGGGATGAGCAGTTCTTC